Following are 17 T cell receptor beta chains from one sample sequenced in a study of T cell responses to AZD1222 COVID-19 vaccine. TCRdb's table, derived via immunoSEQ multiplex PCR, lists solely in-frame clones and lacks some. Of more than 110,000 clones listed, over 90% are singletons. Sequencing used peripheral blood, obtained 28 days after the second AZD1222 dose. These receptors were obtained from an adult who received the AZD1222 COVID-19 vaccine.

J is TRBJ1-5 and V is TRBV14; D not resolved. V dropped 9 bases and J dropped 2 bases, with 20 bases sitting between them. This CDR3 contains 16 residues. Germline V gives CDR1 SGHDN, CDR2 FVKESK. CDR3 in DNA: TGTGCCAGGGCCACTGTGGTTGGAGCGGGCAATCAGCCCCAGCATTTT. As protein: CARATVVGAGNQPQHF.

CDR3 in DNA: TGTGCCAGCCGTGGGGCGGGATGGGGCGAGCAGTACTTC. Residues: CASRGAGWGEQYF. V is TRBV14 and J is TRBJ2-7; TRBD2 is a possible D gene (6 bases). Germline V gene data show CDR1 as SGHDN and CDR2 as FVKESK. The V gene lost 8 bases and the J gene lost 6 bases, with 17 bases spanning the gap. This CDR3 is built from 13 residues. Variable domain in full (rest from reference TRBV14 and TRBJ2-7): EAGVTQFPSHSVIEKGQTVTLRCDPISGHDNLYWYRRVMGKEIKFLLHFVKESKQDESGMPNNRFLAERTGGTYSTLKVQPAELEDSGVYFCASRGAGWGEQYFGPGTRLTVT.

This chain uses TRBV12-5 with TRBJ2-3; 12 bases line up with TRBD2. After removal of 6 bases from V and 4 bases from J, the junction contained 8 bases not matched to a gene. The CDR3 loop spans 16 amino acids. Looked up from germline, CDR1 is LGHNT and CDR2 is FRNRAP. CDR3 nucleotide sequence: TGTGCTAGTGGCCCCCCCGGACTAGCGGGACCAGATACGCAGTATTTT. Protein: CASGPPGLAGPDTQYF.

V gene TRBV19 combines with J gene TRBJ1-4, with 8 positions matching TRBD1. Germline V gene lookup returns CDR1 LNHDA and CDR2 SQIVND (reference sequence). The CDR3 is 15 residues long. With V trimmed by 5 bases and J by 4 bases, 6 bases remained unmatched. Here the CDR3 reads CASSSRTGINEKLFF. CDR3 DNA sequence: TGTGCCAGTAGTTCGAGGACAGGGATTAATGAAAAACTGTTTTTT.

V is TRBV11-2 and J is TRBJ2-7; D possibly matches TRBD1 or TRBD2 (5 bases each). V was trimmed by 5 bases and J by 0 bases, leaving 14 bases between them. Looked up from germline, CDR1 is SGHAT and CDR2 is FQNNGV. CDR3 length equals 15 residues. In DNA form, the CDR3 reads TGTGCCAGCAGCCCGGGGACGGACGTCTCCTACGAGCAGTACTTC. Protein sequence: CASSPGTDVSYEQYF.

This clone is a singleton in its sample. This rearrangement joins TRBV7-2 to TRBJ2-3; the D is unclear. Deletions cut 0 bases from V and 1 base from J, with 5 bases between. The V gene's germline CDR1 is SGHTA and CDR2 FQGNSA. The length of the CDR3 is 14 residues. This CDR3 is CASSLAGRTDTQYF. CDR3 nucleotides: TGTGCCAGCAGCTTAGCGGGCCGCACAGATACGCAGTATTTT.

V gene TRBV13 combines with J gene TRBJ2-2, with TRBD2 as a possible D gene (5 bases). Looked up from germline, CDR1 is PRHDT and CDR2 is FYEKMQ (reference sequence). This CDR3 has 15 residues. With 3 bases removed from V and 2 bases from J, the gap between germline ends came to 10 bases. As DNA, the CDR3 is TGTGCCAGCAGCTTTAACGGGATAAACACCGGGGAGCTGTTTTTT. Protein sequence: CASSFNGINTGELFF.

The rearrangement uses TRBV11-2 and TRBJ2-3; TRBD2 matches at 9 bases. The CDR3 totals 15 residues. After removal of 5 bases from V and 2 bases from J, the junction contained 5 bases not matched to a gene. Germline values: CDR1 SGHAT, CDR2 FQNNGV. Written as DNA, the CDR3 is TGTGCCAGCAGCCCCGGACTAGCGTCCACAGATACGCAGTATTTT. Protein sequence: CASSPGLASTDTQYF.

V and J are TRBV7-2 and TRBJ1-6; D perhaps matches TRBD1 (6 bases). The CDR3 consists of 13 residues. Germline V lookup: CDR1 SGHTA, CDR2 FQGNSA. Trimming left V 3 bases short and J 17 bases short, with 17 bases between. The CDR3 here is CASSFGEGVGVHF. The DNA of the CDR3 is TGTGCCAGCAGCTTTGGTGAGGGGGTCGGAGTCCACTTT.

The CDR3 sequence: CASSYSGGNQPQHF. In DNA form, the CDR3 reads TGTGCCAGCAGTTACTCTGGGGGGAATCAGCCCCAGCATTTT. The V and J genes are TRBV6-5 and TRBJ1-5, with D possibly TRBD1 on 5 matching bases. This CDR3 spans 14 amino acids. Trimming left V 0 bases short and J 4 bases short, with 7 bases between. From germline, CDR1 is MNHEY and CDR2 SVGAGI.

This chain connects TRBV11-2 to TRBJ1-3; D not resolved. The length of the CDR3 is 15 residues. The ends were cut back, 3 bases at V and 0 bases at J, with 9 bases in the middle. The germline V gene has CDR1 SGHAT and CDR2 FQNNGV. CDR3 coding DNA: TGTGCCAGCAGCTTCCAGAGGGCCTCTGGAAACACCATATATTTT. Its translation: CASSFQRASGNTIYF.

The J gene is TRBJ2-7, the V gene TRBV9; the D is unclear. CDR3 length equals 15 residues. The V end was cut by 0 bases, the J end by 7 bases, with 17 bases between. Germline CDR1 is SGDLS and CDR2 is YYNGEE. The CDR3 spells CASSVDQRPPWEQYF. CDR3 sequence (DNA): TGTGCCAGCAGCGTAGATCAGCGACCACCGTGGGAGCAGTACTTC.

This chain connects TRBV5-4 to TRBJ1-2, with 10 positions matching TRBD1. V lost 4 bases to trimming and J lost 4 bases; unmatched junction nucleotides: 7. The CDR3 totals 15 residues. CDR1 is SGHNT and CDR2 is YYREEE in the germline V gene (reference sequence). CDR3 residues: CASSTRTGGAYGYTF. Here the CDR3 DNA reads TGTGCCAGCAGCACCCGGACAGGGGGGGCCTATGGCTACACCTTC.

J is TRBJ2-7 and V is TRBV20-1; weak D call: TRBD2 (5 bases). V lost 3 bases and J lost 4, with 13 bases in between. This CDR3 is built from 13 residues. Germline V CDR1 and CDR2: DFQATT, SNEGSKA (reference sequence). In DNA form, the CDR3 reads TGCAGTGCTAGTGGTGGGAGCGCATACGAGCAGTACTTC. Translating it yields CSASGGSAYEQYF.

The chain recombines TRBV7-2 with TRBJ2-7; the match to TRBD1 covers 7 bases. The CDR3 covers 15 residues. Per germline, CDR1 SGHTA and CDR2 FQGNSA. The V and J ends lost 5 bases and 9 bases, in that order; junction bases with no gene match: 16. This chain's CDR3 is CASSAGARGRVGQYF. CDR3 nucleotide sequence: TGTGCCAGCAGCGCCGGTGCAAGGGGGCGGGTTGGGCAGTACTTC.

The V and J genes are TRBV7-8 and TRBJ1-2; tentative D call: TRBD1 (5 bases). The CDR3 consists of 15 residues. Trimming took off 1 base at V and 4 bases at J, with 13 bases between the two ends. CDR1 and CDR2 from the germline V gene are SGHVS and FQNEAQ. The CDR3 region has the DNA TGTGCCAGCAGCTTAGAAAGAGGCGGGGGCTATGGCTACACCTTC. It is translated as CASSLERGGGYGYTF.

The rearrangement joins TRBV7-9 to TRBJ1-1; D remains ambiguous. This CDR3 spans 14 amino acids. The V and J ends lost 1 base and 6 bases respectively, with 12 bases between them. Germline lookup yields CDR1 SEHNR and CDR2 FQNEAQ (reference sequence). This CDR3 reads CASSLVTAEPEAFF. CDR3 DNA sequence: TGTGCCAGCAGCTTAGTGACCGCCGAGCCTGAAGCTTTCTTT.